Described below is a single T cell receptor beta chain sequence and its context. Antigen specificity is unknown. Universal primer sites and UMIs were introduced during 5'RACE template-switching synthesis of TCR cDNA. A single record per CDR3 protein comes from TCRdb applying MiXCR to the 5' RACE reads. The sample yields hundreds of thousands of distinct CDR3 sequences, approximately 12% seen once. CDR3 length: 19 amino acids. The germline V gene encodes CDR1 LGHNA and CDR2 YNFKEQ. The V and J ends lost 4 bases and 0 bases, in that order; junction bases with no gene match: 11. The record originates from a study of T cells after yellow fever vaccination. Findings and caveats of the study: Abundant contaminating clonotypes from the bulk population could appear in FACS-sorted repertoires. Reappearance after the booster was observed for most primary-vaccination clones (roughly 95% CD4, roughly 90% CD8).

Specimen: CD4+ T cells sorted from PBMCs, collected 15 days after the yellow fever booster vaccination. The rearrangement links TRBV4-2 to TRBJ2-6; 8 positions match TRBD1. The receptor comes from a man between 18 and 35 years old who received the YFV17D yellow fever vaccine. The CDR3 nucleotides are TGTGCCAGCAGCCGGGTGGGGACAGGAGGCTCCTCTGGGGCCAACGTCCTGACTTTC. Translated: CASSRVGTGGSSGANVLTF.